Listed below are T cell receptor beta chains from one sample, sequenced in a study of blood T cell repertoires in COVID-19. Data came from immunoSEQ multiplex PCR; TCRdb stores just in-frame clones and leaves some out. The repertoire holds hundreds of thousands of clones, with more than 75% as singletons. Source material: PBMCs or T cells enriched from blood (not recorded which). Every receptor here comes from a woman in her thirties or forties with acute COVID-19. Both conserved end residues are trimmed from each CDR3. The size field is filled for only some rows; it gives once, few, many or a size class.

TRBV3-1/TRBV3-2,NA,ASSQISSTDTQY
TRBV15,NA,ATSSPLAGASNEQY
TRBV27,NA,ASSPFGTGKFFNGYT
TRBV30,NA,AWSPTSGNNEQF
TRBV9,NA,ASSASTDTQY
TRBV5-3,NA,ARSSPRWTSKSSYNEQF
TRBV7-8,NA,ASSLYAGTYEQY
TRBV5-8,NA,ATRRTSYEQY
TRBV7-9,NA,ASSFGPDRGLTEAF
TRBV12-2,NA,ASRVTGQNTEAF
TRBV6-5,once,ASSYTRDSYNEQF
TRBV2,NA,ASMNKRDEQY
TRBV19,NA,ASSIGDMGKPQH
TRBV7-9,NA,ASSRRGMDVGTEAF
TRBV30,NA,AWSGDLTGELF
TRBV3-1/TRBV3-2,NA,ASSQDGQGIGYT
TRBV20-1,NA,SASKGADNSPLH
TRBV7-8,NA,ASSLARDRVLYT
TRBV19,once,ASMGRIYEQY
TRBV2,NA,ASRRDLSDTQY
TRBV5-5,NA,ASSPWGGPNTEAF
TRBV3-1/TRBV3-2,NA,ASSPPSTPGNEQF
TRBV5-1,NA,ASSSGQSTDTQY
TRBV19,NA,ASKGRKNTEAF
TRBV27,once,ASSTPGRGGYT
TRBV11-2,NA,ASSLGSSGVGEQY
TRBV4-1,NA,ASSREGLGEEQF
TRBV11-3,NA,ASSSKPGTEAF
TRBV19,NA,ASTSVGGVEVWGNTIY
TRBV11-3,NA,ASSLLSGTDTQY
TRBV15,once,ATSFGQYYEQY
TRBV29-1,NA,SVVLAGGELF
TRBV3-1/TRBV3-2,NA,ASSQDFGEQY
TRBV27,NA,ASSFRGTDYGYT
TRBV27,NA,ASSFDRGRGYT
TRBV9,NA,ASSVGQGIDTQY
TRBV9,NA,ASSVAGHYSDTQY
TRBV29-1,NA,SARSSYEQY
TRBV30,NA,AWGRGTSGNTGELF
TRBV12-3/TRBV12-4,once,ASTLSGNEQF
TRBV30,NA,AWGNLRTSGMGDTQY